The 28 T cell receptor beta chains listed next were all sequenced from one sample in a study of molecular identifiers for immune sequencing clone quantification. One entry per CDR3 protein, called by TCRdb with MiXCR from the PCR reads. The sample includes some 100,000 distinct CDR3 sequences, 35% to 40% of them seen just once. The source material was naive CD8+ T cells from blood, with Jurkat cell RNA spiked in. Subset noted: FACS-sorted CD8+CD4-CCR7+CD45RA+ naive T cells. The receptors here all came from a human donor in good health. Some libraries in this study had Jurkat cell RNA spiked in.

As concerns this clonotype: The junction and the germline gene differ at one end; a read error may be behind it. The rearrangement links TRBV4-3 to TRBJ1-1; weak D call: TRBD1 (5 bases). Germline CDR1 LGHNA, CDR2 YSLEER. The CDR3 has 13 amino acids. The CDR3 DNA is TGCGCCGGCAGCCAAGATCCGGGGACGAGAGCTTTCTTT. It translates to CAGSQDPGTRAFF.

As for this clonotype: Just one base apart from a much larger clone, this may be a read error. Here the CDR3 omits its conserved ending phenylalanine or tryptophan, so a read error is the likely source. This chain links TRBV20-1 with TRBJ1-6; D ambiguous. Trimming removed 3 bases at V and 11 bases at J, with 11 bases between. Germline assignment: CDR1 DFQATT and CDR2 SNEGSKA (reference sequence). The CDR3 consists of 12 residues. The CDR3 is CSARKPMAPLHL. As DNA, the CDR3 is TGCAGTGCTAGGAAACCGATGGCACCCCTCCACTTA.

V and J are TRBV7-9 and TRBJ2-7; tentatively, D is TRBD1 or TRBD2 (5 bases each). The CDR3 covers 14 residues. Trimming left V 3 bases short and J 5 bases short, with 14 bases between. Germline loops: CDR1 SEHNR, CDR2 FQNEAQ (reference sequence). In DNA form, the CDR3 reads TGTGCCAGCAGCTTCCGGGTGAGAGGGGACGAGCAGTACTTC. Translation gives CASSFRVRGDEQYF.

This clonotype was picked up many times. The rearrangement links TRBV9 to TRBJ2-3; D remains ambiguous. The CDR3 runs 14 residues. V shed 0 bases and J shed 5 bases, with 10 bases lying between them. Germline V gene lookup returns CDR1 SGDLS and CDR2 YYNGEE. CDR3 bases: TGTGCCAGCAGCGTAGGTGCGGACGGAGATACGCAGTATTTT. Residues: CASSVGADGDTQYF.

This clonotype occurred once. At one end, the junction sequence differs from germline, possibly due to a read error. The CDR3 protein is CASSPTGTGDTF. Written as DNA, the CDR3 is TGTGCCAGCAGCCCGACAGGGACTGGCGACACCTTC. This chain connects TRBV28 to TRBJ1-2; 7 bases are shared with TRBD1. This CDR3 spans 12 amino acids. In germline, CDR1 is MDHEN, CDR2 SYDVKM.

This clonotype was counted a few times. CDR3 sequence (DNA): TGTGCCAGCATTGTGGGAGCCGGGGAGCTGTTTTTT. Translated, it gives CASIVGAGELFF. The chain combines TRBV12-3 or TRBV12-4 with TRBJ2-2; TRBD2 might be the D (5 bases). V lost 7 bases and J lost 6, with 9 bases in between. CDR3 length: 12 amino acids.

The chain combines TRBV6-2 or TRBV6-3 with TRBJ2-4; D remains ambiguous. The CDR3 totals 15 residues. Trimming cost V 5 bases and J 1 base, with 12 bases left between them. From germline, CDR1 is MNHEY and CDR2 SVGEGT. This chain's CDR3 is CASSHGIMAKNIQYF. The CDR3 DNA sequence: TGTGCCAGCAGTCATGGAATCATGGCCAAAAACATTCAGTACTTC.

Comments on this clonotype: This could be a read error, since a much larger clone is one nucleotide away. The chain recombines TRBV6-2 or TRBV6-3 with TRBJ2-3; unclear D gene. Trimming removed 0 bases at V and 0 bases at J, with 4 bases between. The germline CDR1 and CDR2 sequences are MNHEY and SVGEGT. The CDR3 is made up of 14 amino acids. The CDR3, as DNA: TGTGCCAGCAGTTACTCGTCCAGCACAGATACGCAGTATTTT. Translation: CASSYSSSTDTQYF.

This clonotype has only one observation. This clone may be a read error of a much larger clone one base away. The chain combines TRBV5-6 with TRBJ1-5; the D is unclear. CDR1 and CDR2 (germline): SGHDT, YYEEEE. The CDR3 consists of 14 residues. This CDR3 reads CACSLGWGDQPQHF. CDR3 nucleotide sequence: TGTGCCTGCAGCTTGGGATGGGGAGATCAGCCCCAGCATTTT.

Concerning this clonotype itself: A much larger clone sits a single nucleotide away, making a read error possible. Since the CDR3 does not end with the conserved phenylalanine or tryptophan, this likely comes from a read error. This chain joins TRBV20-1 and TRBJ2-7; a weak D match, TRBD2 (5 bases). Trimming took 5 bases from V and 2 from J, leaving 16 bases between them. This CDR3 has 14 amino acids. The germline gives CDR1 DFQATT, CDR2 SNEGSKA (reference sequence). The CDR3 loop reads CSARDSAAAYEQYI. CDR3 sequence (DNA): TGCAGTGCTCGGGATAGTGCGGCGGCCTACGAGCAGTACATC.

V usage is TRBV4-3 and J usage is TRBJ1-6; D possibly corresponds to TRBD1 (6 bases). Germline CDR1 reads LGHNA; CDR2 reads YSLEER. CDR3 size: 14 residues. Trimming took off 3 bases at V and 3 bases at J, with 6 bases between the two ends. The CDR3: CASSQDSYNSPLHF. Here the CDR3 DNA reads TGCGCCAGCAGCCAGGACAGCTATAATTCACCCCTCCACTTT.

This sequence joins TRBV6-2 or TRBV6-3 and TRBJ1-1; a possible D gene is TRBD1 (5 bases). V was clipped by 10 bases and J by 8 bases, with 14 bases between them. The CDR3 sequence is 11 residues long. Germline CDR1 MNHEY, CDR2 SVGEGT. CDR3 DNA sequence: TGTGCCATCGCGAACTGGGGGGAAGCTTTCTTT. As protein: CAIANWGEAFF.

This clonotype showed up just once. The chain couples TRBV6-5 to TRBJ2-7; 7 positions match TRBD1. The CDR3 extends over 16 amino acids. From germline, CDR1 is MNHEY and CDR2 SVGAGI. V lost 0 bases and J lost 2; bases outside the gene matches: 7. The CDR3 is CASSYSKKGATYEQYF. The CDR3, as DNA: TGTGCCAGCAGTTACTCGAAGAAGGGGGCAACCTACGAGCAGTACTTC.

This clonotype was found once. This clone may be a read error of a much larger clone one base away. This chain links TRBV6-2 or TRBV6-3 with TRBJ1-5, with D perhaps matching TRBD1 (5 bases). The V and J ends lost 6 bases and 4 bases respectively, with 13 bases between them. Per germline, CDR1 MNHEY and CDR2 SVGEGT. CDR3 length: 14 residues. The CDR3 DNA sequence: TGTGCCAGCAGGGCGACAGTGCATAATCAGCCCCAGCATTTT. Translation: CASRATVHNQPQHF.

CDR3 region: CASSLSPGGHEQFF. CDR3 coding DNA: TGTGCCAGCAGTTTATCCCCCGGGGGCCATGAGCAGTTCTTC. This chain uses TRBV12-3 or TRBV12-4 with TRBJ2-1; D tentatively reads TRBD1 or TRBD2 (6 bases each). This CDR3 comprises 14 residues. Deletions cut 2 bases from V and 8 bases from J, with 13 bases between.

The chain links TRBV4-2 to TRBJ2-3, with 13 bases identical to TRBD2. The CDR3 covers 16 residues. V lost 4 bases and J lost 3; bases outside the gene matches: 4. Looked up from germline, CDR1 is LGHNA and CDR2 is YNFKEQ. The CDR3 bases are TGTGCCAGCAGCCTCGGGACTAGCGGGACGACAGATACGCAGTATTTT. Translating it yields CASSLGTSGTTDTQYF.

The chain carries TRBV20-1 and TRBJ2-6; 7 nucleotides align to TRBD2. There are 15 residues in the CDR3. The V gene's germline CDR1 is DFQATT and CDR2 SNEGSKA (reference sequence). V lost 6 bases to trimming and J lost 0 bases; unmatched junction nucleotides: 5. As DNA, the CDR3 is TGCAGTGCCAGGGACTATTACTCTGGGGCCAACGTCCTGACTTTC. Protein: CSARDYYSGANVLTF.

This clonotype has more than one count but fewer than ten. The gene calls are TRBV19 and TRBJ2-1, with TRBD2 matching over 7 bases. Germline values: CDR1 LNHDA, CDR2 SQIVND (reference sequence). J lost 4 bases, V lost 8 bases, and 11 bases had no gene match. The CDR3 extends over 15 amino acids. The CDR3 nucleotides are TGTGCCAGTCAGTTCTCAACGGGAGGTTACAATGAGCAGTTCTTC. Translating gives CASQFSTGGYNEQFF.

J is TRBJ2-7 and V is TRBV4-2; 10 bases align to TRBD2. V dropped 0 bases and J dropped 12; count of bases not matched to a gene: 11. The CDR3 totals 15 residues. Germline lookup yields CDR1 LGHNA and CDR2 YNFKEQ. The CDR3 reads CASSQDSASGSPRYF. CDR3 DNA: TGTGCCAGCAGCCAAGATTCTGCTAGCGGGAGCCCAAGGTACTTC.

This clonotype came up once. The chain employs TRBV28 and TRBJ2-1, with 13 bases that match TRBD2. The CDR3 contains 15 residues. With V trimmed by 2 bases and J by 7 bases, 2 bases remained unmatched. Germline V gene sequence: CDR1 MDHEN, CDR2 SYDVKM. The CDR3 nucleotides read TGTGCCAGCAGTTTAGTACTAGCGGGAGGGAATGAGCAGTTCTTC. Amino acids: CASSLVLAGGNEQFF.

Notes on this clonotype: One base away lies a much larger clone, so this may be a sequencing read error. V usage is TRBV6-6 and J usage is TRBJ2-3, with 7 bases fitting TRBD1. CDR1 is MNHNY, CDR2 SVGAGI, per germline (reference sequence). The CDR3 covers 14 residues. The trim removed 8 bases at V and 2 bases at J, leaving 7 bases unmatched. The CDR3 DNA reads as TGTGCCAGCGTAAGGGACAGAAACACAGATACGCAGTATTTT. Translated: CASVRDRNTDTQYF.

Only one count was recorded for this clonotype. A much larger clone differs by one base, so this may be a read error. The chain has TRBV2 and TRBJ1-1; TRBD1 matches 11 bases. J gave up 3 bases and V 10 bases, and 4 bases lay outside the gene matches. The CDR3 runs to 13 residues. Germline CDR1 reads SNHLY; CDR2 reads FYNNEI. CDR3: CAIGQGADTEAFF. The CDR3 region has the DNA TGTGCCATCGGACAGGGGGCGGACACTGAAGCTTTCTTT.

Regarding this clonotype: This sequence may be a read error, since a much larger clone differs from it by one base. The CDR3 here is CAGSFAGGDEQYF. Written as DNA, the CDR3 is TGTGCCGGCAGCTTTGCGGGAGGGGACGAGCAGTACTTC. The chain has TRBV5-3 and TRBJ2-7; 9 positions agree with TRBD2. TRBV5-3 is annotated as an ORF whose role is uncertain. The V gene end was trimmed by 10 bases and the J gene end by 5 bases; junction bases not matched to a gene: 10. This CDR3 contains 13 residues.

This sequence joins TRBV9 and TRBJ2-1, with D possibly TRBD2 on 6 matching bases. V lost 0 bases and J 8 bases, leaving 15 bases between the germline ends. The CDR3 is 15 amino acids. Germline V gene data show CDR1 as SGDLS and CDR2 as YYNGEE. CDR3 sequence (DNA): TGTGCCAGCAGCGTAGCCGGGAGAAGGTTAGATGAGCAGTTCTTC. It is translated as CASSVAGRRLDEQFF.

The chain joins TRBV19 to TRBJ2-1; 7 nucleotides align to TRBD1. With V trimmed by 4 bases and J by 3 bases, 6 bases remained unmatched. There are 15 residues in the CDR3. Germline V lookup: CDR1 LNHDA, CDR2 SQIVND (reference sequence). The DNA of the CDR3 is TGTGCCAGTAGTACTACAGGGGTCTACTACAATGAGCAGTTCTTC. This gives the protein CASSTTGVYYNEQFF.

V gene TRBV7-8 combines with J gene TRBJ1-5; the D gene is possibly TRBD1 (5 bases). The CDR3 runs 17 residues. Germline V gene lookup returns CDR1 SGHVS and CDR2 FQNEAQ. Trimming left V 0 bases short and J 2 bases short, with 14 bases between. The CDR3: CASSLASGSSRNQPQHF. In DNA form, the CDR3 reads TGTGCCAGCAGCTTAGCCTCAGGGTCGTCCCGCAATCAGCCCCAGCATTTT.

This clonotype was counted a few times. The V gene is TRBV20-1, the J gene TRBJ2-2; no reliable D call. CDR1 and CDR2 from the germline V gene are DFQATT and SNEGSKA (reference sequence). The CDR3 has 16 residues. The V gene lost 0 bases and the J gene lost 5 bases, with 16 bases spanning the gap. Here the CDR3 DNA reads TGCAGTGCTAGAGATCAGTGGGCCACGCGTACCGGGGAGCTGTTTTTT. It translates to CSARDQWATRTGELFF.

Worth noting for this clonotype: This may come from a read error, since a much larger clone is one base off. The chain recombines TRBV12-3 or TRBV12-4 with TRBJ1-5, with D hard to call. The CDR3 is 14 residues long. The CDR3 nucleotides are TGTGCCAGCAGTTTAGGGGGTCGCAAACAGCCCCAGCATTTT. Amino acid sequence: CASSLGGRKQPQHF.